These T cell receptor beta chains were read from a single sample in a study of blood T cell repertoires in COVID-19. Measured with immunoSEQ multiplex PCR; TCRdb has only the in-frame clones, and not every one. The table includes approximately 63,000 clones, more than 75% detected once. The sequencing sample was made of peripheral blood. The source of these receptors is a woman of 80 years or more with acute or convalescent COVID-19. Both conserved end residues are part of each CDR3. A D gene is named only where the DNA matches it firmly. Size tells how often a clone was seen (once, few, many) or the class of an expanded clone, and some rows leave it out.

j_gene: TRBJ2-2; abundance: -; v_gene: TRBV6-5; d_gene: TRBD1; CDR3nt: TGTGCCAGCAGCCGGGACAGGGGAAAGACCGGGGAGCTGTTTTTT; CDR3aa: CASSRDRGKTGELFF
j_gene: TRBJ2-5; abundance: -; v_gene: TRBV4-1; d_gene: -; CDR3nt: TGCGCCAGCAGCCAAGACGAGCTGGAGACCCAGTACTTC; CDR3aa: CASSQDELETQYF
j_gene: TRBJ1-6; abundance: -; v_gene: TRBV28; d_gene: -; CDR3nt: TGTGCCAGCAGGCCCGGGAACTCACCCCTCCACTTT; CDR3aa: CASRPGNSPLHF
j_gene: TRBJ2-7; abundance: -; v_gene: TRBV7-7; d_gene: TRBD1; CDR3nt: TGTGCTAGCAGCTTAGTTGACTCCCGGACAGGGGTTACCGAGCAGTACTTC; CDR3aa: CASSLVDSRTGVTEQYF
j_gene: TRBJ2-1; abundance: -; v_gene: TRBV10-2; d_gene: TRBD2; CDR3nt: TGCGCCAGCACCAATCCGCGGACTAGCGGGAGTAGCGATGAGCAGTTCTTC; CDR3aa: CASTNPRTSGSSDEQFF
j_gene: TRBJ1-3; abundance: -; v_gene: TRBV28; d_gene: -; CDR3nt: TGTGCCAGCACCCCAGGGTCAGCGAACTCTGGAAACACCATATATTTT; CDR3aa: CASTPGSANSGNTIYF
j_gene: TRBJ1-4; abundance: few; v_gene: TRBV5-6; d_gene: -; CDR3nt: TGTGCCAGCAGCTTGGGGGCCGGGGGGGAAAAACTGTTTTTT; CDR3aa: CASSLGAGGEKLFF
j_gene: TRBJ1-1; abundance: -; v_gene: TRBV9; d_gene: TRBD1; CDR3nt: TGTGCCAGCAGCGCAGGGGGACAGCCGGGCACTGAAGCTTTCTTT; CDR3aa: CASSAGGQPGTEAFF
j_gene: TRBJ1-5; abundance: -; v_gene: TRBV19; d_gene: -; CDR3nt: TGTGCCAGTAGTCCCCTCGGCGGGGGGCACAATCAGCCCCAGCATTTT; CDR3aa: CASSPLGGGHNQPQHF
j_gene: TRBJ2-7; abundance: -; v_gene: TRBV9; d_gene: -; CDR3nt: TGTGCCAGCAGCGTAGGGGGGGACCCGGTCTACGAGCAGTACTTC; CDR3aa: CASSVGGDPVYEQYF
j_gene: TRBJ1-4; abundance: -; v_gene: TRBV5-1; d_gene: TRBD1; CDR3nt: TGCGCCAGCAGCCCTATTGGACAGGGGGGTAATGAAAAACTGTTTTTT; CDR3aa: CASSPIGQGGNEKLFF
j_gene: TRBJ2-7; abundance: -; v_gene: TRBV29-1; d_gene: TRBD1; CDR3nt: TGCAGCGCCGAGACTCCGGGACAGACTACGGGGCAGTACTTC; CDR3aa: CSAETPGQTTGQYF
j_gene: TRBJ2-7; abundance: few; v_gene: TRBV7-6; d_gene: TRBD1; CDR3nt: TGTGCCAGCAGCGGGGACAGGGGCGACGAGCAGTACTTC; CDR3aa: CASSGDRGDEQYF
j_gene: TRBJ2-7; abundance: few; v_gene: TRBV6-2/TRBV6-3; d_gene: TRBD2; CDR3nt: TGTGCCACCAGCAAGCGGGAGGCCTACGAGCAGTACTTC; CDR3aa: CATSKREAYEQYF
j_gene: TRBJ1-6; abundance: -; v_gene: TRBV2; d_gene: -; CDR3nt: TGTGCCAGCAGTAGCTCGGCAGGGTCTAATTCACCCCTCCACTTT; CDR3aa: CASSSSAGSNSPLHF
j_gene: TRBJ2-7; abundance: few; v_gene: TRBV28; d_gene: -; CDR3nt: TGTGCCAGCACCTCCCTGGGCGGGGTGGGTTCCTACGAGCAGTACTTC; CDR3aa: CASTSLGGVGSYEQYF
j_gene: TRBJ2-5; abundance: -; v_gene: TRBV7-8; d_gene: TRBD1; CDR3nt: TGTGCCAGCAGCCCAACGACAGGGTCAGAGACCCAGTACTTC; CDR3aa: CASSPTTGSETQYF
j_gene: TRBJ1-2; abundance: -; v_gene: TRBV10-3; d_gene: -; CDR3nt: TGTGCCATCGGGTCAGGGATGAACTATGGCTACACCTTC; CDR3aa: CAIGSGMNYGYTF
j_gene: TRBJ1-1; abundance: -; v_gene: TRBV10-3; d_gene: -; CDR3nt: TGTGCCATCGCCGCCGGGACTCGGAGGGCTGAAGCTTTCTTT; CDR3aa: CAIAAGTRRAEAFF
j_gene: TRBJ2-1; abundance: -; v_gene: TRBV4-1; d_gene: TRBD2; CDR3nt: TGCGCCAGCAGCCAACCCCGACTAGCGACCTACAATGAGCAGTTCTTC; CDR3aa: CASSQPRLATYNEQFF
j_gene: TRBJ2-5; abundance: -; v_gene: TRBV7-6; d_gene: TRBD2; CDR3nt: TGTGCCAGCAGCTACGGACTAGCGGGAGCCCCCCGTGAGACCCAGTACTTC; CDR3aa: CASSYGLAGAPRETQYF
j_gene: TRBJ2-5; abundance: few; v_gene: TRBV24-1; d_gene: TRBD2; CDR3nt: TGTGCCACCAGTGTAGCGGGATCCTCGACCCAGTACTTC; CDR3aa: CATSVAGSSTQYF
j_gene: TRBJ2-1; abundance: -; v_gene: TRBV11-2; d_gene: -; CDR3nt: TGTGCCAGCAGCTTAGTAGTCTACAATGAGCAGTTCTTC; CDR3aa: CASSLVVYNEQFF
j_gene: TRBJ2-3; abundance: once; v_gene: TRBV7-2; d_gene: -; CDR3nt: TGTGCCAGCAGCTTAGTCGCGGCCACAGATACGCAGTATTTT; CDR3aa: CASSLVAATDTQYF
j_gene: TRBJ1-2; abundance: -; v_gene: TRBV6-1; d_gene: -; CDR3nt: TGTGCCAGCAGTGAAGCCTTTAACTATGGCTACACCTTC; CDR3aa: CASSEAFNYGYTF
j_gene: TRBJ2-3; abundance: -; v_gene: TRBV29-1; d_gene: TRBD1; CDR3nt: TGCAGCGCTGGACACAGGGGCCGCGGACCCCGCACAGATACGCAGTATTTT; CDR3aa: CSAGHRGRGPRTDTQYF
j_gene: TRBJ1-5; abundance: few; v_gene: TRBV27; d_gene: TRBD1; CDR3nt: TGTGCCAGCAGTGCACCGGGACAGGGCAATCAGCCCCAGCATTTT; CDR3aa: CASSAPGQGNQPQHF
j_gene: TRBJ2-3; abundance: -; v_gene: TRBV7-9; d_gene: TRBD2; CDR3nt: TGTGCCAGCAGCTTAGCGGTGGCTAGCGGTGGGGGTGCAGATACGCAGTATTTT; CDR3aa: CASSLAVASGGGADTQYF
j_gene: TRBJ1-4; abundance: -; v_gene: TRBV7-9; d_gene: -; CDR3nt: TGTGCCAGCAGCTTTACCGGGACTGCGAATGAAAAACTGTTTTTT; CDR3aa: CASSFTGTANEKLFF
j_gene: TRBJ2-3; abundance: few; v_gene: TRBV6-1; d_gene: -; CDR3nt: TGTGCCAGCAGTGAAGGGGGGGGCACAGATACGCAGTATTTT; CDR3aa: CASSEGGGTDTQYF
j_gene: TRBJ2-2; abundance: -; v_gene: TRBV7-2; d_gene: -; CDR3nt: TGTGCCAGCACACTATCCCCAAGGGGCACCGGGGAGCTGTTTTTT; CDR3aa: CASTLSPRGTGELFF
j_gene: TRBJ2-3; abundance: -; v_gene: TRBV7-2; d_gene: TRBD2; CDR3nt: TGTGCCAGCAGTTCGCCTGGCGGGAGAACAGATACGCAGTATTTT; CDR3aa: CASSSPGGRTDTQYF
j_gene: TRBJ2-2; abundance: -; v_gene: TRBV10-3; d_gene: TRBD2; CDR3nt: TGTGCCATCAGTGATGGGCCGGGACTAGTCTCCGGGGAGCTGTTTTTT; CDR3aa: CAISDGPGLVSGELFF
j_gene: TRBJ2-3; abundance: -; v_gene: TRBV4-1; d_gene: TRBD2; CDR3nt: TGCGCCAGCAGCCAAGGGCTGGGTAGCGGGAGGGGCACAGATACGCAGTATTTT; CDR3aa: CASSQGLGSGRGTDTQYF
j_gene: TRBJ2-7; abundance: -; v_gene: TRBV6-2/TRBV6-3; d_gene: TRBD2; CDR3nt: TGTGCCAGCAGCCGGACTAGCGGGGAATCCTACGAGCAGTACTTC; CDR3aa: CASSRTSGESYEQYF
j_gene: TRBJ2-5; abundance: -; v_gene: TRBV5-5; d_gene: -; CDR3nt: TGTGCCAGCAGTTTAGACCAAGAGACCCAGTACTTC; CDR3aa: CASSLDQETQYF
j_gene: TRBJ2-6; abundance: many; v_gene: TRBV19; d_gene: TRBD1; CDR3nt: TGTGCCAGTAGCATTCAACCCGGGACAGGGGCCGGGGCCAACGTCCTGACTTTC; CDR3aa: CASSIQPGTGAGANVLTF
j_gene: TRBJ2-3; abundance: -; v_gene: TRBV4-2; d_gene: -; CDR3nt: TGTGCCAGCAGCCAAGATGGGGCGGGCACAGATACGCAGTATTTT; CDR3aa: CASSQDGAGTDTQYF
j_gene: TRBJ2-3; abundance: -; v_gene: TRBV18; d_gene: TRBD2; CDR3nt: TGTGCCAGCTCCTACCCACGCACGCGGGAGAGCACAGATACGCAGTATTTT; CDR3aa: CASSYPRTRESTDTQYF
j_gene: TRBJ2-7; abundance: once; v_gene: TRBV10-3; d_gene: TRBD1; CDR3nt: TGTGCCATCAGCTTAGGGACAGGGGGCTACGAGCAGTACTTC; CDR3aa: CAISLGTGGYEQYF
j_gene: TRBJ1-4; abundance: -; v_gene: TRBV5-1; d_gene: -; CDR3nt: TGCGCCAGCAGCATGAACTCTGTGGGGGGTACTAATGAAAAACTGTTTTTT; CDR3aa: CASSMNSVGGTNEKLFF
j_gene: TRBJ1-3; abundance: -; v_gene: TRBV7-2; d_gene: -; CDR3nt: TGTGCCAGCAGCTTAGCTGCGGCGGGTTCTGGAAACACCATATATTTT; CDR3aa: CASSLAAAGSGNTIYF